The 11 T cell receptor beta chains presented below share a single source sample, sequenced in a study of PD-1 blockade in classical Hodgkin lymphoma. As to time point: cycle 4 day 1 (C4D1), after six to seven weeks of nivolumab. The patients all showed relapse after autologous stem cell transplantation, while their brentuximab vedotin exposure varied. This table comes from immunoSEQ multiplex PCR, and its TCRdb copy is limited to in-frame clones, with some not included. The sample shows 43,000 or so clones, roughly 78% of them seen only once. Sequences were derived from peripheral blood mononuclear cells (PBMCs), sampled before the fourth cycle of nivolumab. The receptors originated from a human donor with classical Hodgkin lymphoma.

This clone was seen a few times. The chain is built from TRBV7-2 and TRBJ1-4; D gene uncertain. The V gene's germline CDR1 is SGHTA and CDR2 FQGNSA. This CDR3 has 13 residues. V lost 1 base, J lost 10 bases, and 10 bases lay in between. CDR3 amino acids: CASSLERRRKLFF. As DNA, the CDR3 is TGTGCCAGCAGCTTAGAAAGACGAAGAAAACTGTTTTTT.

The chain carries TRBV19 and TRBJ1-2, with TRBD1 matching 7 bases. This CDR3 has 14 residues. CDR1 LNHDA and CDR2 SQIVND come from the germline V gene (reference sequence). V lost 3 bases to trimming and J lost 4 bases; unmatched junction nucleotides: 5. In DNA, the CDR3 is TGTGCCAGTAGTATGGGACAGTGGTCCTATGGCTACACCTTC. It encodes CASSMGQWSYGYTF.

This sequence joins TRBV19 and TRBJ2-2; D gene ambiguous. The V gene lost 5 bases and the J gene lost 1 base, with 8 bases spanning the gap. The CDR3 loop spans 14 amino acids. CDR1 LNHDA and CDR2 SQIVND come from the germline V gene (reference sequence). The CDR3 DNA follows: TGTGCCAGTAGTGAGCAGATGAACACCGGGGAGCTGTTTTTT. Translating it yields CASSEQMNTGELFF.

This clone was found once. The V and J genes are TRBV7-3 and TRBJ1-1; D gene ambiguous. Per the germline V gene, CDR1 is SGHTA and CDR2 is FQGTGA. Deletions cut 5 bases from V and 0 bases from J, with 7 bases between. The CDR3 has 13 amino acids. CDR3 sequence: CASSPGLNTEAFF. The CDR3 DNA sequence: TGTGCCAGCAGCCCCGGGTTGAACACTGAAGCTTTCTTT. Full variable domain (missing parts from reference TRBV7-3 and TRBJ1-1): GAGVSQTPSNKVTEKGKYVELRCDPISGHTALYWYRQSLGQGPEFLIYFQGTGAADDSGLPNDRFFAVRPEGSVSTLKIQRTERGDSAVYLCASSPGLNTEAFFGQGTRLTVV.

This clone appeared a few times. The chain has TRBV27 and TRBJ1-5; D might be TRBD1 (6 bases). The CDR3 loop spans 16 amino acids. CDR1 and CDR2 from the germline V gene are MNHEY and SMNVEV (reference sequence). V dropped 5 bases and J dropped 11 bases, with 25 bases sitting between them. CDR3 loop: CASSPSALGGKGAQHF. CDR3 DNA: TGTGCCAGCAGTCCCTCAGCCCTCGGGGGCAAGGGGGCCCAGCATTTT.

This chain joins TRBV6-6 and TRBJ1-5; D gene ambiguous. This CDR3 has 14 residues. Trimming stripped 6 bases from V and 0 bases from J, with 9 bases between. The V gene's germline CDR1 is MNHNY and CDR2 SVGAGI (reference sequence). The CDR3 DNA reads TGTGCCAGCAGATTACAGCTTAGCAATCAGCCCCAGCATTTT. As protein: CASRLQLSNQPQHF.

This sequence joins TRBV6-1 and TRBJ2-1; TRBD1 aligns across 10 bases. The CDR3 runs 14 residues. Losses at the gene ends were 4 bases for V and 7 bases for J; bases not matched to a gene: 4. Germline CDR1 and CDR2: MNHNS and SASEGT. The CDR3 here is CASSGGTGVNEQFF. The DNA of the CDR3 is TGTGCCAGCAGTGGCGGGACAGGGGTGAATGAGCAGTTCTTC.

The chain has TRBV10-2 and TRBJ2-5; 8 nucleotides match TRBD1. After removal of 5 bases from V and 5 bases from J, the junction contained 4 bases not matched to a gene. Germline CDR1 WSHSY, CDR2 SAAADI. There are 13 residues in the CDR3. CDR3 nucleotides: TGCGCCAGCAGTCGGGGACAGGTGGAGACCCAGTACTTC. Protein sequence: CASSRGQVETQYF.

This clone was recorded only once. The DNA for the CDR3 is TGTGCCAGCAGTGAGTCACAGGAGACCCAGTACTTC. This gives the protein CASSESQETQYF. The chain employs TRBV6-1 and TRBJ2-5; the D is unclear. CDR3 length: 12 residues. Germline-derived CDR1 and CDR2 are MNHNS and SASEGT. V was cut by 3 bases and J by 5 bases, with 7 bases left in between.

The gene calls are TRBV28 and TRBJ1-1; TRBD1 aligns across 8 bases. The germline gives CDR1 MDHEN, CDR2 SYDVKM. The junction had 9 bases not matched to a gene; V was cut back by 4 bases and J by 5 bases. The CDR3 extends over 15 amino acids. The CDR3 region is CASSSGQGLETEAFF. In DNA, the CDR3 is TGTGCCAGCAGTTCCGGACAGGGCTTGGAAACTGAAGCTTTCTTT.

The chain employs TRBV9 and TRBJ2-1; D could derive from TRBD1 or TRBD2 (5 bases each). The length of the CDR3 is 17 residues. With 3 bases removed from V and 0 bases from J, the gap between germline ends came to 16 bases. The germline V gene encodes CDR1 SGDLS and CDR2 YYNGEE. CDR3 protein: CASSAPGTRASYNEQFF. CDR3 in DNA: TGTGCCAGCAGCGCGCCAGGGACCCGAGCCTCCTACAATGAGCAGTTCTTC.